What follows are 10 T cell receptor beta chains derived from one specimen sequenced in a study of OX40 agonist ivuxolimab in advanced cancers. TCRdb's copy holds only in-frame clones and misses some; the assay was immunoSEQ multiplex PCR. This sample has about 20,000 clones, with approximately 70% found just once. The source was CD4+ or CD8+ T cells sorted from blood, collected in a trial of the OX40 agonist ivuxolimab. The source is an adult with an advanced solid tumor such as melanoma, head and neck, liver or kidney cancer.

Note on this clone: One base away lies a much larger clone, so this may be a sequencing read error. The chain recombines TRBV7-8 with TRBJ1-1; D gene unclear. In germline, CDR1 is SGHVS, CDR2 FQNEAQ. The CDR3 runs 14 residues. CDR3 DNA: TGTGCCAGCAGCCCAGGACGGTACACGACTGAAGCTCTCTTT. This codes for CASSPGRYTTEALF.

CDR3 in amino acids: CASSPLTGLINQPQHF. The DNA for the CDR3 is TGTGCCAGCAGTCCCCTTACGGGACTTATCAATCAGCCCCAGCATTTT. The chain carries TRBV27 and TRBJ1-5; TRBD1 might be the D (5 bases). Looked up from germline, CDR1 is MNHEY and CDR2 is SMNVEV (reference sequence). With 5 bases removed from V and 3 bases from J, the gap between germline ends came to 17 bases. This CDR3 contains 16 residues.

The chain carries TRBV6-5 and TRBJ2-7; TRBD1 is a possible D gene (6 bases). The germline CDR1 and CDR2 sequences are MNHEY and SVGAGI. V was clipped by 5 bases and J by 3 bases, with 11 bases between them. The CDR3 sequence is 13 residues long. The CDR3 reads CASSQSGDYEQYF. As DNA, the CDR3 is TGTGCCAGCAGTCAATCAGGGGACTACGAGCAGTACTTC.

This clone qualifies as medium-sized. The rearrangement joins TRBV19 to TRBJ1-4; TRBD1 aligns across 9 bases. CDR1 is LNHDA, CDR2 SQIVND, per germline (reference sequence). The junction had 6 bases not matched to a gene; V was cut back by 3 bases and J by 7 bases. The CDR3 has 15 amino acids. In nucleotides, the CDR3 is TGTGCCAGTAGTATTGTACAGGGGGCTCGTGAAAAACTGTTTTTT. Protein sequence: CASSIVQGAREKLFF.

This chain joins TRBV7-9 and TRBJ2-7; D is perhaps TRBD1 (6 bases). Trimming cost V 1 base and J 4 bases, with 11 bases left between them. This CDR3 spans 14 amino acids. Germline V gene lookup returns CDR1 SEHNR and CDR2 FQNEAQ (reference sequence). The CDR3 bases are TGTGCCAGCAGCTTAGTTGGACAGAGGTACGAGCAGTACTTC. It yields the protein CASSLVGQRYEQYF.

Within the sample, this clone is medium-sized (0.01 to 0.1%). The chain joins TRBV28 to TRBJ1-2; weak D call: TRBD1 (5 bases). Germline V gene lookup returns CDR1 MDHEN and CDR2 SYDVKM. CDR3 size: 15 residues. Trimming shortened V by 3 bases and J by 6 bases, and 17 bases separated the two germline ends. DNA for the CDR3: TGTGCCAGCAGTTTGTGGGGCGCCCAGAACGATGGCTACACCTTC. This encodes CASSLWGAQNDGYTF.

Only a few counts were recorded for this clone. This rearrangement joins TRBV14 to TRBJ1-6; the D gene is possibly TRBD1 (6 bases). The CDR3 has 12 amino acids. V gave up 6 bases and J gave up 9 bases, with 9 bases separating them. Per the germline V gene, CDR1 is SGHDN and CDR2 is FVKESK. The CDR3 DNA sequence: TGTGCCAGCAGGTTAGGGGGTTCACCCCTCCACTTT. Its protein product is CASRLGGSPLHF.

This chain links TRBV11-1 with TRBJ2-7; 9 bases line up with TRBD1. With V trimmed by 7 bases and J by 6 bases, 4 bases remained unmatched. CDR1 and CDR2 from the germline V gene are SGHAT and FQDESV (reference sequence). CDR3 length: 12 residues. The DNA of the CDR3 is TGTGCCAGCACCGCGGACAGGGGCGAGCAGTACTTC. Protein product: CASTADRGEQYF.

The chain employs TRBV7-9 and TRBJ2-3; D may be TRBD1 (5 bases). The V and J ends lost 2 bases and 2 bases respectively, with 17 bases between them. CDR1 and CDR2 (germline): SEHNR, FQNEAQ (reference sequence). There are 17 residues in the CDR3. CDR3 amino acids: CASSLQTILGDTDTQYF. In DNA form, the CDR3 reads TGTGCCAGCAGCTTACAGACAATCCTAGGGGACACAGATACGCAGTATTTT. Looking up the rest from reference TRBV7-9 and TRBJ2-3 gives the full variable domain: DTGVSQNPRHKITKRGQNVTFRCDPISEHNRLYWYRQTLGQGPEFLTYFQNEAQLEKSRLLSDRFSAERPKGSFSTLEIQRTEQGDSAMYLCASSLQTILGDTDTQYFGPGTRLTVL.

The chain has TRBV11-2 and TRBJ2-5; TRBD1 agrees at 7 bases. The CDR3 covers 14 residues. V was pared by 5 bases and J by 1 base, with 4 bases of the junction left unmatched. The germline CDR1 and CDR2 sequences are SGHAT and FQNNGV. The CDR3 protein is CASSARTGQETQYF. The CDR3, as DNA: TGTGCCAGCAGCGCTAGGACAGGCCAAGAGACCCAGTACTTC.